This record covers a single T cell receptor beta chain. The data were obtained in a study of blood T cell repertoires in COVID-19. Overall study: Specimens from acute and convalescent COVID-19 originated in the United States, Italy and Spain.

Clones were read by immunoSEQ multiplex PCR, and TCRdb kept only the in-frame ones, dropping some. The data show 110,000 to 150,000 clones, over 70% seen once. This CDR3 contains 14 residues. V dropped 0 bases and J dropped 15; count of bases not matched to a gene: 9. CDR1 is SGDLS, CDR2 YYNGEE, per germline. The sample taken for sequencing was peripheral blood. The rearrangement joins TRBV9 to TRBJ2-1; 10 bases agree with TRBD2. This clonotype was sampled from a man between 50 and 59 years old with active or convalescent COVID-19. The CDR3 coding sequence is TGTGCCAGCAGCGTAGACCCATCTAGCGGGGGCCCGTTCTTC. It yields the protein CASSVDPSSGGPFF. Full variable domain (missing parts from reference TRBV9 and TRBJ2-1): DSGVTQTPKHLITATGQRVTLRCSPRSGDLSVYWYQQSLDQGLQFLIQYYNGEERAKGNILERFSAQQFPDLHSELNLSSLELGDSALYFCASSVDPSSGGPFFGPGTRLTVL.